The T cell receptor beta chain under discussion was sequenced for a study of T cell changes during pregnancy in multiple sclerosis. Germline CDR1 LGHNA, CDR2 YNFKEQ. The CDR3 has 17 amino acids. The ends were cut back, 1 base at V and 5 bases at J, with 17 bases in the middle. Produced via immunoSEQ multiplex PCR; TCRdb's table is partial and in-frame only. This sample has under 75,000 clones; 80% to 95% occur once, and the top ten carry less than 3.5%. The chain has TRBV4-2 and TRBJ2-2; perhaps TRBD2 as D (7 bases). The clonotype originates from a female donor in good health, enrolled as a control in a pregnancy study. Material: peripheral blood, obtained in the third trimester of pregnancy. CDR3 loop: CASSQGGGGAQTGELFF. In DNA form, the CDR3 reads TGTGCCAGCAGCCAAGGGGGGGGCGGGGCCCAAACCGGGGAGCTGTTTTTT.